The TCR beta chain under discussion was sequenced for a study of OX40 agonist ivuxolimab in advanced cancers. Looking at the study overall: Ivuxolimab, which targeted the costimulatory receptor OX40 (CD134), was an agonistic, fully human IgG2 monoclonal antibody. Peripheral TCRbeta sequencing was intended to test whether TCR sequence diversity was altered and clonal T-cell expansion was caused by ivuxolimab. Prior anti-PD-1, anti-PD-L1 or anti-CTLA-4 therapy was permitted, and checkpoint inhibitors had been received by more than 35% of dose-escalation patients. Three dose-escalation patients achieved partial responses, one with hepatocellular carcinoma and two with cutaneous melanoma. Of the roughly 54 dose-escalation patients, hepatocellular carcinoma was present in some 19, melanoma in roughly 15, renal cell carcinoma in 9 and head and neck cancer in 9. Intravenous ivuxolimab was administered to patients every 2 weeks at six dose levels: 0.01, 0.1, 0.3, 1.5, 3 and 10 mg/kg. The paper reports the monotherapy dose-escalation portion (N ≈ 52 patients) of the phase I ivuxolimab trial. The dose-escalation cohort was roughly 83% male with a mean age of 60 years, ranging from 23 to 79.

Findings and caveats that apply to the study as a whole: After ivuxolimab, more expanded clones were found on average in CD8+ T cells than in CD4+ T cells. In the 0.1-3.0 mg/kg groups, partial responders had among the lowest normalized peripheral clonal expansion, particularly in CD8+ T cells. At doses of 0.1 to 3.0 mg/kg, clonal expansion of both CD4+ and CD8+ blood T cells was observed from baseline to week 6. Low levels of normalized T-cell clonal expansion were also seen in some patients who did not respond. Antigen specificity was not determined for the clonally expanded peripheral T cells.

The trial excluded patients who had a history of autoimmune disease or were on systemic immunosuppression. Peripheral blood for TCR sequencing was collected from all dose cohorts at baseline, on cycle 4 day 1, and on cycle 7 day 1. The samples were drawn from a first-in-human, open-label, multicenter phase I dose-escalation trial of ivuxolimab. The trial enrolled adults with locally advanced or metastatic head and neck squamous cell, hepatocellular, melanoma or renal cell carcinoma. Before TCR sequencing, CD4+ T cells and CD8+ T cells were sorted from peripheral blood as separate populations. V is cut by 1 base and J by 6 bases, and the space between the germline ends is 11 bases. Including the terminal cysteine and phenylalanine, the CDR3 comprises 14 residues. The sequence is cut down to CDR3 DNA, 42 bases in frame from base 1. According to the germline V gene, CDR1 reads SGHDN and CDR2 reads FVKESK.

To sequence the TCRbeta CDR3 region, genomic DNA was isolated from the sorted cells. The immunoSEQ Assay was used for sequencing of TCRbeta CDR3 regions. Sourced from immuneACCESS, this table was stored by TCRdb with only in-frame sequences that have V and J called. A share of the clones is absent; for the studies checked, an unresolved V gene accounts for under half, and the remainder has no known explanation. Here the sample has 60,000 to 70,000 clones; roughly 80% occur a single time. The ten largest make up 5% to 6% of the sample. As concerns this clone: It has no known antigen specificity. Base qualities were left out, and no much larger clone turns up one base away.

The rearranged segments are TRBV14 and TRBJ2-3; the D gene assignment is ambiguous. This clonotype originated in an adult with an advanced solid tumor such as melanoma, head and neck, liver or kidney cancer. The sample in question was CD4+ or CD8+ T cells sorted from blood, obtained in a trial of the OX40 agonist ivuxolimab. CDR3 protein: CASSQALVPDTQYF. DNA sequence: TGTGCCAGCAGCCAAGCGCTAGTCCCGGATACGCAGTATTTT.